This T cell receptor (beta chain) was retrieved from a study of T cells after yellow fever vaccination. General study points: A minor fraction of clonotypes spanned both CD4 and CD8 compartments.

Generation of TCR cDNA used 5'RACE template switching (which added a universal primer site and UMIs). TCRdb reanalysed the 5' RACE reads using MiXCR and keeps one entry per CDR3 protein. The sample includes about 140,000 distinct CDR3 sequences, 7.7% of them seen just once. This clonotype was counted at least ten times. Its antigen is still unknown. The receptor was derived from a man aged 25-45 years who received the YFV17D yellow fever vaccine. Sequenced material: CD4+ T cells sorted from PBMCs, taken 5 days after the yellow fever booster vaccination.

CDR3 nucleotide sequence: TGCGCCAGCAGCCTAGGACTCGTCCGGGTCGAGCAGTACTTC. Its translation is CASSLGLVRVEQYF. The chain uses TRBV4-3 and TRBJ2-7; tentatively, D is TRBD2 (5 bases). V was shortened by 4 bases and J by 6 bases, with 16 bases between the two germline ends. Looked up from germline, CDR1 is LGHNA and CDR2 is YSLEER. This CDR3 comprises 14 residues.